The 21 T cell receptor beta chains below come from one sample, sequenced in a study of blood T cell repertoires in COVID-19 (dated by TCRdb to the early 2020s). The library was obtained by the immunoSEQ multiplex PCR assay. The table comes from immuneACCESS by way of TCRdb, which keeps in-frame sequences with V and J called. Part of the clones is missing from these tables; in studies checked, under half for an unresolved V gene and the rest for unknown reasons. The sample records approximately 72,000 clones, roughly 88% of which are singletons. Of the sample, roughly 30% is held by the ten largest clones. Sequencing used peripheral blood. These receptors were collected from a man in his fifties or sixties with acute or convalescent COVID-19.

The genes are TRBV21-1 and TRBJ2-1; TRBD2 is the table's D call, not checked against the DNA. TRBV21-1 is given as a pseudogene. This CDR3 has 16 amino acids. The CDR3 sequence: CASSSTSGGARGEQFF. The CDR3 DNA follows: TGTGCCAGCAGCAGCACTAGCGGGGGGGCTCGCGGTGAGCAGTTCTTC.

The chain links TRBV6-5 to TRBJ2-1; 7 nucleotides line up with TRBD1. Trimming at V came to 6 bases and at J to 6 bases, leaving 5 bases not matched to a gene. The CDR3 length is 13 residues. Looked up from germline, CDR1 is MNHEY and CDR2 is SVGAGI. CDR3 sequence: CASRIQGSNEQFF. The DNA for the CDR3 is TGTGCCAGCAGAATACAGGGGAGCAATGAGCAGTTCTTC.

The chain has TRBV5-4 and TRBJ2-5; TRBD2 aligns across 8 bases. This CDR3 has 14 residues. Germline CDR1 and CDR2: SGHNT and YYREEE (reference sequence). V lost 1 base and J lost 5; bases outside the gene matches: 4. This CDR3 reads CASSLRGGRETQYF. CDR3 nucleotide sequence: TGTGCCAGCAGCTTGCGGGGGGGCCGGGAGACCCAGTACTTC.

The V gene is TRBV27, the J gene TRBJ2-1; 7 positions agree with TRBD2. With 3 bases clipped from V and 14 bases from J, the junction kept 10 bases outside the gene matches. Germline CDR1 MNHEY, CDR2 SMNVEV (reference sequence). CDR3 size: 13 residues. Here the CDR3 DNA reads TGTGCCAGCAGTTTGGGGGGGACCCGACCGGAGTTCTTC. Protein product: CASSLGGTRPEFF.

The chain uses TRBV19 and TRBJ2-3; TRBD2 matches 7 bases. Germline loops: CDR1 LNHDA, CDR2 SQIVND (reference sequence). The CDR3 consists of 14 residues. V shed 4 bases, J shed 4 bases, and the junction held 5 bases outside the gene matches. The CDR3 spells CASSRTGGSDTQYF. DNA for the CDR3: TGTGCCAGTAGTAGGACGGGGGGTTCAGATACGCAGTATTTT.

This sequence joins TRBV7-9 and TRBJ1-1; D not resolved. Germline V CDR1 and CDR2: SEHNR, FQNEAQ (reference sequence). Trimming stripped 2 bases from V and 2 bases from J, with 12 bases between. This CDR3 has 15 residues. The chain's CDR3 is CASSLSGDFNTEAFF. The DNA for the CDR3 is TGTGCCAGCAGCTTATCGGGAGACTTTAACACTGAAGCTTTCTTT.

The chain carries TRBV4-1 and TRBJ1-5, with a tentative D call TRBD1 (5 bases). Germline V gene data show CDR1 as MGHRA and CDR2 as YSYEKL. The CDR3 has 15 amino acids. The V end lost 1 base, the J end lost 5 bases, and 12 bases lay between the germline ends. The CDR3 DNA is TGCGCCAGCAGCCAAGTCGGCAGGGTTGATCAGCCCCAGCATTTT. This translates into CASSQVGRVDQPQHF.

The chain couples TRBV5-6 to TRBJ2-3; 10 positions agree with TRBD2. The CDR3 contains 15 residues. Germline lookup yields CDR1 SGHDT and CDR2 YYEEEE. The ends lost 2 bases at V and 2 bases at J; junction bases unmatched: 2. The CDR3 DNA reads TGTGCCAGCAGCTTAGCGGGGGGGCCCACAGATACGCAGTATTTT. This codes for CASSLAGGPTDTQYF.

V and J are TRBV4-1 and TRBJ2-7; D unclear. The germline V and J ends were trimmed by 1 base and 2 bases, with 12 bases remaining between them. This CDR3 comprises 15 residues. From germline, CDR1 is MGHRA and CDR2 YSYEKL. In DNA, the CDR3 is TGCGCCAGCAGCCAAGGAGTAACCGTTCCCTACGAGCAGTACTTC. It yields the protein CASSQGVTVPYEQYF.

This chain's CDR3 is CASSYATDTQYF. The CDR3 nucleotides are TGTGCCAGCAGTTACGCGACAGATACGCAGTATTTT. The chain employs TRBV6-2 or TRBV6-3 and TRBJ2-3, with D uncertain. Germline lookup yields CDR1 MNHEY and CDR2 SVGEGT. The CDR3 has 12 amino acids. The V end lost 2 bases, the J end lost 3 bases, and 3 bases lay between the germline ends.

The chain carries TRBV29-1 and TRBJ2-1; weak D call: TRBD1 (6 bases). Trimming took 6 bases from V and 8 from J, leaving 17 bases between them. Germline V gives CDR1 SQVTM, CDR2 ANQGSEA. CDR3 length: 13 amino acids. CDR3 sequence reads: CSVRDHGGYEQFF. In DNA, the CDR3 is TGCAGCGTCCGGGACCATGGGGGCTATGAGCAGTTCTTC.

This clone came up a few times. The genes are TRBV28 and TRBJ1-2, with 9 positions matching TRBD1. Germline V gene lookup returns CDR1 MDHEN and CDR2 SYDVKM. The CDR3 sequence is 15 residues long. Germline trimming cut 3 bases from V and 3 bases from J; bases unmatched to any gene: 5. The CDR3 DNA follows: TGTGCCAGCAGTTTCAGGGACAGGGCAGACTATGGCTACACCTTC. It specifies CASSFRDRADYGYTF.

V usage is TRBV6-1 and J usage is TRBJ1-2; no clear D gene. V lost 2 bases and J lost 0, with 4 bases in between. Germline CDR1 MNHNS, CDR2 SASEGT. The CDR3 is 13 amino acids. CDR3 amino acids: CASSEYPNYGYTF. The CDR3 nucleotides read TGTGCCAGCAGTGAATATCCTAACTATGGCTACACCTTC.

V is TRBV27 and J is TRBJ2-3; the match to TRBD2 covers 9 bases. Germline V gene data show CDR1 as MNHEY and CDR2 as SMNVEV (reference sequence). The CDR3 runs to 17 residues. Unmatched junction bases numbered 7, after V lost 3 bases and J lost 0 bases. CDR3 protein: CASSFIAGALSTDTQYF. The CDR3 bases are TGTGCCAGCAGTTTTATAGCGGGGGCCCTTAGCACAGATACGCAGTATTTT.

The chain is built from TRBV12-3 or TRBV12-4 and TRBJ2-5; 7 nucleotides line up with TRBD2. Trimming took 8 bases from V and 1 from J; bases not matched to a gene: 4. This CDR3 is built from 13 residues. CDR3 loop: CASGLGGQETQYF. The CDR3 DNA is TGTGCCAGCGGACTAGGAGGCCAAGAGACCCAGTACTTC.

The rearrangement joins TRBV9 to TRBJ2-2, with D possibly TRBD1 on 6 matching bases. The CDR3 has 15 amino acids. V lost 0 bases to trimming and J lost 5 bases, with 11 bases between them. CDR1 and CDR2 from the germline V gene are SGDLS and YYNGEE. In nucleotides, the CDR3 is TGTGCCAGCAGCGTAGTGGGGGCGAGGACCGGGGAGCTGTTTTTT. It encodes CASSVVGARTGELFF.

The chain links TRBV4-1 to TRBJ2-7, with D unresolved. Per germline, CDR1 MGHRA and CDR2 YSYEKL. This CDR3 comprises 12 residues. V gave up 0 bases and J gave up 6 bases, with 6 bases separating them. Written as DNA, the CDR3 is TGCGCCAGCAGCCAAGATCGTGTCGAGCAGTACTTC. Residues: CASSQDRVEQYF.

The chain links TRBV7-6 to TRBJ1-1, with unresolved D. Trimming stripped 5 bases from V and 1 base from J, with 8 bases between. The CDR3 consists of 13 residues. Per the germline V gene, CDR1 is SGHVS and CDR2 is FNYEAQ. The CDR3 is CASSPRQNTEAFF. In nucleotides, the CDR3 is TGTGCCAGCAGCCCGAGACAGAACACTGAAGCTTTCTTT.

The rearrangement uses TRBV7-9 and TRBJ2-7; D is perhaps TRBD1 (6 bases). Germline-derived CDR1 and CDR2 are SEHNR and FQNEAQ (reference sequence). Trimming removed 2 bases from V and 0 bases from J, with 8 bases in between. The CDR3 sequence is 14 residues long. The CDR3: CASSLTTGSYEQYF. CDR3 nucleotides: TGTGCCAGCAGCTTAACGACAGGCTCCTACGAGCAGTACTTC.

The chain uses TRBV27 and TRBJ2-7; TRBD2 agrees at 10 bases. With 6 bases clipped from V and 4 bases from J, the junction kept 9 bases outside the gene matches. The CDR3 length is 15 residues. Germline V gene sequence: CDR1 MNHEY, CDR2 SMNVEV (reference sequence). The CDR3 DNA reads TGTGCCAGCAGCCCTCTAGCGGGGGAAAAATACGAGCAGTACTTC. Translated, it gives CASSPLAGEKYEQYF.

This rearrangement joins TRBV7-9 to TRBJ2-5, with 7 bases that match TRBD1. J lost 4 bases, V lost 4 bases, and 12 bases had no gene match. Germline CDR1 and CDR2: SEHNR and FQNEAQ (reference sequence). The CDR3 is made up of 16 amino acids. The CDR3 DNA follows: TGTGCCAGCAGCTCAATCCGACAGGGTGCTGCAGAGACCCAGTACTTC. Translation gives CASSSIRQGAAETQYF.